This T cell receptor (beta chain) was identified in a study of Ad26.COV2.S vaccination and SARS-CoV-2 variants. Sequencing used immunoSEQ multiplex PCR; TCRdb keeps in-frame clones, though not all of them. The top ten clones hold around 5.5% of a sample with about 320,000 clones, 90% of them seen once. In regard to this clone: The antigen is unknown.

Findings of the study overall: The authors reported substantial breadth in spike-specific CD8+ and CD4+ T cell responses after vaccination.

The germline V gene encodes CDR1 MNHEY and CDR2 SVGAGI. V lost 6 bases and J lost 4, with 12 bases in between. The CDR3 totals 13 residues. Specified treatment: around 19 received Ad26.COV2.S at low or high dose, single or two shots; five or six received placebo; per-sample allocation not given. Following the first vaccine or placebo injection, samples were taken on day 63. At a Boston site, the person donating was an adult of 18-55 years. Sequencing was performed on peripheral blood, taken in a trial of Ad26.COV2.S vaccine versus placebo. The chain joins TRBV6-5 to TRBJ1-2; D ambiguous. The receptor comes from a person between 18 and 65 years old who received the Ad26.COV2.S COVID-19 vaccine or a placebo. CDR3 in DNA: TGTGCCAGCAGCCGAGGACGGGGCTATGGCTACACCTTC. Translated: CASSRGRGYGYTF.